This is a list of T cell receptor beta chains from one sample in a study of OX40 agonist ivuxolimab in advanced cancers. Profiling relied on immunoSEQ multiplex PCR, and the TCRdb table lists in-frame clones only, not all of them. This sample yields roughly 41,000 clones, of which roughly 80% are seen a single time; approximately 37% belongs to the top ten. The sequencing used CD4+ or CD8+ T cells sorted from blood, collected in a trial of the OX40 agonist ivuxolimab. The receptors shown here come from an adult with an advanced solid tumor such as melanoma, head and neck, liver or kidney cancer. Each CDR3 is given with its conserved first and last residue. D genes are given only for firm matches. Not every row has a clone size; where given, it reads once, few, many or a size class.

size	J	V	D	CDR3	DNA
-	TRBJ2-1	TRBV5-1	TRBD2	CASSSSGRGSYNEQFF	TGCGCCAGCAGCTCCAGCGGGAGAGGGTCCTACAATGAGCAGTTCTTC
once	TRBJ2-1	TRBV6-6	TRBD2	CASRPGTRGVNEQFF	TGTGCCAGCAGACCTGGGACTAGGGGGGTAAATGAGCAGTTCTTC
-	TRBJ2-7	TRBV28	-	CASSSPAVGSDEQYF	TGTGCCAGCAGTTCCCCCGCCGTGGGGTCGGACGAGCAGTACTTC
few	TRBJ1-2	TRBV5-1	-	CASSSQTGFNYGYTF	TGCGCCAGCAGCTCCCAAACAGGGTTCAACTATGGCTACACCTTC
-	TRBJ2-3	TRBV30	-	CAWSLTTDTQYF	TGTGCCTGGAGTCTAACCACAGATACGCAGTATTTT
-	TRBJ1-4	TRBV19	TRBD1	CASSTQGATNEKLFF	TGTGCCAGTAGTACACAGGGGGCAACTAATGAAAAACTGTTTTTT
-	TRBJ2-3	TRBV18	TRBD2	CASSLTSGTGWSTDTQYF	TGTGCCAGCTCCCTGACTAGCGGGACGGGTTGGAGCACAGATACGCAGTATTTT
-	TRBJ2-5	TRBV9	-	CASSVRMGETQYF	TGTGCCAGCAGCGTGAGGATGGGGGAGACCCAGTACTTC
-	TRBJ1-2	TRBV6-1	TRBD1	CASTGTGISGYGYTF	TGTGCCAGCACGGGGACAGGGATTAGTGGATATGGCTACACCTTC
-	TRBJ2-2	TRBV11-3	-	CASSPRQGQSWTGELFF	TGTGCCAGCAGCCCGAGGCAGGGTCAATCCTGGACCGGGGAGCTGTTTTTT
-	TRBJ1-1	TRBV10-2	-	CASTSTGGGLNTEAFF	TGCGCCAGCACGTCGACGGGGGGCGGACTGAACACTGAAGCTTTCTTT
-	TRBJ2-1	TRBV14	TRBD2	CASSLWGSGSDEQFF	TGTGCCAGCAGCTTATGGGGTAGCGGGAGTGATGAGCAGTTCTTC
-	TRBJ2-1	TRBV6-1	TRBD2	CASSEARAGGEQFF	TGTGCCAGCAGTGAAGCGCGCGCGGGAGGGGAGCAGTTCTTC
once	TRBJ2-3	TRBV20-1	-	CSANRENTQYF	TGCAGTGCTAATCGTGAGAACACGCAGTATTTT
-	TRBJ2-5	TRBV5-1	TRBD2	CASSLAGTSAQETQYF	TGCGCCAGCAGCCTTGCAGGGACTAGCGCCCAAGAGACCCAGTACTTC
once	TRBJ1-5	TRBV2	-	CASSDSTRGGQPQHF	TGTGCCAGCAGTGATTCCACACGGGGTGGTCAGCCCCAGCATTTT
-	TRBJ1-1	TRBV29-1	TRBD1	CSVGGTAYTEAFF	TGCAGCGTTGGGGGGACAGCCTACACTGAAGCTTTCTTT
-	TRBJ2-5	TRBV7-2	TRBD1	CASSQTGGREETQYF	TGTGCCAGCAGCCAAACAGGGGGCCGGGAAGAGACCCAGTACTTC
once	TRBJ2-5	TRBV15	TRBD2	CATRSRRGAGEETQYF	TGTGCCACCAGGAGTCGGCGGGGGGCCGGGGAAGAGACCCAGTACTTC
-	TRBJ1-6	TRBV6-1	TRBD1	CASSEWTGNVSPLHF	TGTGCCAGCAGTGAATGGACAGGGAATGTTTCACCCCTCCACTTT
-	TRBJ1-5	TRBV5-6	-	CASSSGFQAQPQHF	TGTGCCAGCAGCTCCGGATTTCAGGCCCAGCCCCAGCATTTT
few	TRBJ2-7	TRBV6-1	TRBD1	CASKGTGYHEQYF	TGTGCCAGCAAAGGGACAGGGTACCACGAGCAGTACTTC
-	TRBJ2-7	TRBV9	TRBD1	CASSVGTGHYEQYF	TGTGCCAGCAGCGTAGGGACAGGACACTACGAGCAGTACTTC
-	TRBJ2-3	TRBV18	-	CASSSGTPLTDTQYF	TGTGCCAGCTCGTCCGGGACTCCCCTCACAGATACGCAGTATTTT
few	TRBJ1-5	TRBV2	TRBD1	CASKGTANQPQHF	TGTGCCAGCAAAGGGACAGCGAATCAGCCCCAGCATTTT
-	TRBJ2-1	TRBV2	TRBD2	CASRETSAGSNEQFF	TGTGCCAGCAGAGAGACTAGCGCAGGTTCCAATGAGCAGTTCTTC
once	TRBJ2-7	TRBV28	-	CVSSAGGSRAYEQYF	TGTGTATCGTCGGCAGGTGGGAGTAGGGCCTACGAGCAGTACTTC
-	TRBJ2-5	TRBV5-8	-	CASSLGTDQETQYF	TGTGCCAGCAGCTTAGGGACGGATCAAGAGACCCAGTACTTC
-	TRBJ1-5	TRBV19	-	CASSPDPFQPQHF	TGTGCCAGTAGTCCCGACCCGTTTCAGCCCCAGCATTTT
-	TRBJ1-4	TRBV18	-	CASSPRDGNEKLFF	TGTGCCAGCTCACCCCGGGACGGTAATGAAAAACTGTTTTTT
-	TRBJ1-2	TRBV6-4	-	CASSLDRNYGYTF	TGTGCCAGCAGCTTGGACAGAAACTATGGCTACACCTTC
-	TRBJ2-2	TRBV7-3	-	CASSSLQDGELFF	TGTGCCAGCAGCTCCTTACAGGACGGGGAGCTGTTTTTT